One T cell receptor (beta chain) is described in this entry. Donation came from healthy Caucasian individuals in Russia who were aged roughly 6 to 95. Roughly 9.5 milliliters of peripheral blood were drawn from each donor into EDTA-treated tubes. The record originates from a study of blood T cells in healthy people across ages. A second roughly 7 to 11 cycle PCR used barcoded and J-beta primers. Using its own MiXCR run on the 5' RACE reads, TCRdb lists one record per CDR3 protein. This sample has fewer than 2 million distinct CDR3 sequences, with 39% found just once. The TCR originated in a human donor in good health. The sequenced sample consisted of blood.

The CDR3 here is CASKTGYDSPLHF. The CDR3, as DNA: TGTGCCAGTAAGACAGGGTATGATTCACCCCTCCACTTT. The chain carries TRBV19 and TRBJ1-6; 7 nucleotides agree with TRBD1. Germline V lookup: CDR1 LNHDA, CDR2 SQIVND (reference sequence). The CDR3 spans 13 residues. V lost 7 bases to trimming and J lost 8 bases; unmatched junction nucleotides: 5.